This T cell receptor (beta chain) was found in a study of cytomegalovirus exposure and HLA in healthy donors. About the research overall: Earlier, 110 million or so unique TCR beta sequences were recovered from about 170 million T cells by an analysis.

This CDR3 is 15 amino acids long. Unmatched junction bases numbered 3, after V lost 1 base and J lost 4 bases. CDR1 and CDR2 from the germline V gene are LGHNA and YNFKEQ. Both 60 Vbeta primers and 13 Jbeta primers went into the PCR. Data came from immunoSEQ multiplex PCR; TCRdb stores just in-frame clones and leaves some out. There are some 150,000 clones in the sample; roughly 80% occur only once, and more than 1.2% lies in the top ten. This TCR derives from a male donor in good health and CMV-seronegative. The specimen sequenced was PBMCs. The V gene is TRBV4-2, the J gene TRBJ2-3; TRBD2 matches 9 bases. In DNA, the CDR3 is TGTGCCAGCAGCCAAGCTAGCGGGGTTGCAGATACGCAGTATTTT. Its translation: CASSQASGVADTQYF.